Below, one T cell receptor (beta chain) is given with its context. Its antigen remains unknown. The data stem from a study of cytomegalovirus exposure and HLA in healthy donors. Across the whole study: From HLA-typed donors, an early data release held around 85 million unique TCRs. Overall study findings and caveats: Immune exposure was documented only through CMV serostatus. Presence/absence analyses rested on an assumption that sequencing depth was roughly uniform across donors. In a later analysis, a missense DCLRE1C variant was linked to TCR beta V- and J-gene trimming.

The PCR had 60 Vbeta and 13 Jbeta primers. Assay: immunoSEQ multiplex PCR; the TCRdb copy retains only in-frame clones and omits some. Found here are around 76,000 clones; the top ten clones hold approximately 1.4%. The CDR3 is 15 amino acids. The genes are TRBV21-1 and TRBJ2-2; TRBD1 reflects the table's D call only, with no check against the DNA. TRBV21-1 corresponds to a pseudogene. The receptor's source is a woman aged 55 to 70 in good health and CMV-seronegative. The sample comprised PBMCs. Here the CDR3 reads CASSPWTANTGELFF. The CDR3 nucleotides read TGTGCCAGCAGCCCTTGGACAGCGAACACCGGGGAGCTGTTTTTT.